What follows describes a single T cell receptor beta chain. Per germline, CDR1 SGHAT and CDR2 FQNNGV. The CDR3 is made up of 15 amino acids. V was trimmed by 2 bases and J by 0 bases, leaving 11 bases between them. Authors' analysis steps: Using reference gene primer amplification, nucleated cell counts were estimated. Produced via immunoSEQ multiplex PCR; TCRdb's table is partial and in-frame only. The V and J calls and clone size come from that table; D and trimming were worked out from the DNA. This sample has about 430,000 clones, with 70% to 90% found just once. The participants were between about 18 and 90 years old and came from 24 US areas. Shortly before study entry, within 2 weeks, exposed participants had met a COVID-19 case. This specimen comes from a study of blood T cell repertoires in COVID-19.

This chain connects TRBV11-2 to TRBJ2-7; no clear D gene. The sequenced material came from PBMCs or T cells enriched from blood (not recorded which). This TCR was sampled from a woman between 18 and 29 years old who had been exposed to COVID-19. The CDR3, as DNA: TGTGCCAGCAGCTTATTTGTTGCGAGCTCCTACGAGCAGTACTTC. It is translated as CASSLFVASSYEQYF.